The 22 T cell receptor beta chains reported below all come from one sample, sequenced in a study of cytotoxic CD8 clonotypes in ibrutinib-treated CLL (dated by TCRdb to the early 2020s). The method was the immunoSEQ multiplex PCR assay. TCRdb retrieved this table from immuneACCESS and kept in-frame rearrangements only. Not all clones are present; in checked studies, unresolved V genes account for under half, and no reason is known for the remainder. The sample records around 160,000 clones, 70% to 90% of which are singletons. The ten largest clones take up 3% of the sample. Explained via the paper, the time point label denotes: progressive disease on ibrutinib. The sample in question was PBMCs, obtained at disease progression, from a patient treated with ibrutinib. The receptors derive from a human donor with chronic lymphocytic leukemia.

This clone was recorded once. The V gene is TRBV2, the J gene TRBJ2-1, with 10 bases lining up with TRBD2. V lost 1 base, J lost 1 base, and 7 bases stayed unmatched. CDR3 length equals 18 residues. Germline V gene lookup returns CDR1 SNHLY and CDR2 FYNNEI. CDR3 sequence (DNA): TGTGCCAGCAGTGAAGATAGTAGCGGGAGGTGGTCCTACAATGAGCAGTTCTTC. Protein product: CASSEDSSGRWSYNEQFF.

The gene calls are TRBV19 and TRBJ2-3; D not resolved. The CDR3 consists of 15 residues. Trimming shortened V by 3 bases and J by 6 bases, and 16 bases separated the two germline ends. Germline V gene data show CDR1 as LNHDA and CDR2 as SQIVND (reference sequence). The CDR3 sequence: CASSMAAITADTQYF. The CDR3 DNA reads as TGTGCCAGTAGTATGGCAGCGATTACCGCGGATACGCAGTATTTT.

CDR3 loop: CASIYSNQPQHF. In DNA, the CDR3 is TGTGCCAGCATTTATAGCAATCAGCCCCAGCATTTT. The chain carries TRBV6-7 and TRBJ1-5; no reliable D call. TRBV6-7 is given ORF status, its function remaining uncertain. The ends were cut back, 7 bases at V and 0 bases at J, with 4 bases in the middle. The CDR3 runs to 12 residues.

V gene TRBV5-1 combines with J gene TRBJ1-2; D is unclear. Deletions cut 0 bases from V and 1 base from J, with 13 bases between. Germline CDR1 and CDR2: SGHRS and YFSETQ. The CDR3 runs to 16 residues. The chain's CDR3 is CASSLGPGQFNYGYTF. DNA of the CDR3: TGCGCCAGCAGCTTGGGTCCAGGCCAATTTAACTATGGCTACACCTTC.

The DNA of the CDR3 is TGCGCCAGCAGCTCGACAGGGTCCAGCTCCTACAATGAGCAGTTCTTC. Translation gives CASSSTGSSSYNEQFF. The chain is built from TRBV5-1 and TRBJ2-1, with 7 bases fitting TRBD1. Germline CDR1 SGHRS, CDR2 YFSETQ. The CDR3 totals 16 residues. V lost 3 bases, J lost 0 bases, and 6 bases stayed unmatched.

The rearrangement joins TRBV29-1 to TRBJ1-2; no clear D gene. This CDR3 has 11 amino acids. The germline V gene encodes CDR1 SQVTM and CDR2 ANQGSEA. V was trimmed by 2 bases and J by 5 bases, leaving 6 bases between them. The CDR3 DNA sequence: TGCAGCGTTGAAAGGGTTTATGGCTACACCTTC. Translating it yields CSVERVYGYTF. The complete variable domain, with remaining parts taken from reference TRBV29-1 and TRBJ1-2, reads SAVISQKPSRDICQRGTSLTIQCQVDSQVTMMFWYRQQPGQSLTLIATANQGSEATYESGFVIDKFPISRPNLTFSTLTVSNMSPEDSSIYLCSVERVYGYTFGSGTRLTVV.

J is TRBJ2-7 and V is TRBV28, with 7 bases matching TRBD1. Germline V gene lookup returns CDR1 MDHEN and CDR2 SYDVKM. There are 16 residues in the CDR3. Unmatched junction bases numbered 11, after V lost 5 bases and J lost 1 base. The chain's CDR3 is CASSLEGARLSYEQYF. In DNA form, the CDR3 reads TGTGCCAGCAGTCTAGAGGGGGCCCGTTTATCCTACGAGCAGTACTTC.

The chain is built from TRBV19 and TRBJ2-2; D is perhaps TRBD1 (5 bases). Trimming pared 1 base from V and 1 base from J, leaving 13 bases between. CDR3 length: 17 residues. The germline V gene has CDR1 LNHDA and CDR2 SQIVND (reference sequence). The DNA for the CDR3 is TGTGCCAGTAGTATAGCTTCAGGGCCGTGGAACACCGGGGAGCTGTTTTTT. It translates to CASSIASGPWNTGELFF. Together with reference TRBV19 and TRBJ2-2, the CDR3 gives the full variable domain: DGGITQSPKYLFRKEGQNVTLSCEQNLNHDAMYWYRQDPGQGLRLIYYSQIVNDFQKGDIAEGYSVSREKKESFPLTVTSAQKNPTAFYLCASSIASGPWNTGELFFGEGSRLTVL.

A few counts support this clone. The rearrangement uses TRBV4-3 and TRBJ1-6; D perhaps matches TRBD1 (6 bases). V lost 1 base and J lost 6, with 13 bases in between. In germline, CDR1 is LGHNA, CDR2 YSLEER. The CDR3 has 16 residues. As DNA, the CDR3 is TGCGCCAGCAGCCAAGGGGGGGCAGGGAGTAATTCACCCCTCCACTTT. Its translation: CASSQGGAGSNSPLHF.

The rearrangement uses TRBV7-9 and TRBJ1-1; D ambiguous. Between the trimmed V and J ends, which lost 4 bases and 7 bases, there was a span of 16 bases. There are 14 residues in the CDR3. Germline V CDR1 and CDR2: SEHNR, FQNEAQ (reference sequence). The CDR3 nucleotides are TGTGCCAGCAGCTCCGGAGGGTCCAAGCATGAAGCTTTCTTT. Encoded protein: CASSSGGSKHEAFF.

The V call is TRBV9, the J call TRBJ1-1; TRBD1 aligns across 8 bases. The CDR3 loop spans 15 amino acids. V was clipped by 4 bases and J by 6 bases; unmatched bases: 11. CDR1 is SGDLS, CDR2 YYNGEE, per germline. The CDR3 loop is CASSSHSQGASEAFF. Written as DNA, the CDR3 is TGTGCCAGCAGCTCCCATTCTCAGGGGGCCTCTGAAGCTTTCTTT.

The chain uses TRBV4-2 and TRBJ2-1, with D possibly being TRBD2 (6 bases). Deletions cut 4 bases from V and 6 bases from J, with 22 bases between. The CDR3 is 17 residues long. The germline V gene has CDR1 LGHNA and CDR2 YNFKEQ. The CDR3 loop is CASSPRVTGSLGNEQFF. Written as DNA, the CDR3 is TGTGCCAGCAGCCCCCGAGTAACCGGGAGTCTTGGCAATGAGCAGTTCTTC.

This chain connects TRBV27 to TRBJ2-7; D is undetermined. Trimming stripped 2 bases from V and 0 bases from J, with 11 bases between. CDR3 length: 15 residues. In germline, CDR1 is MNHEY, CDR2 SMNVEV (reference sequence). In nucleotides, the CDR3 is TGTGCCAGCAGTTTAAGGGTTACGGCCTCCTACGAGCAGTACTTC. Translating it yields CASSLRVTASYEQYF.

This clone occurred a few times. This chain connects TRBV19 to TRBJ1-2, with D unclear. V was pared by 3 bases and J by 8 bases, with 13 bases between. The CDR3 spans 13 residues. CDR1 is LNHDA, CDR2 SQIVND, per germline (reference sequence). CDR3 amino acids: CASSIKFSGGYTF. The CDR3 DNA follows: TGTGCCAGTAGTATTAAATTCTCGGGGGGCTACACCTTC.

This chain joins TRBV30 and TRBJ2-3; D is uncertain. Germline V CDR1 and CDR2: GTSNPN, SVGIG (reference sequence). V was shortened by 2 bases and J by 2 bases, with 11 bases between the two germline ends. The CDR3 is made up of 14 amino acids. This CDR3 is CAWSYAGDTDTQYF. In DNA form, the CDR3 reads TGTGCCTGGAGTTACGCTGGAGACACAGATACGCAGTATTTT.

The chain uses TRBV11-2 and TRBJ2-6, with D possibly TRBD1 on 5 matching bases. Germline CDR1 reads SGHAT; CDR2 reads FQNNGV. V was shortened by 3 bases and J by 2 bases, with 14 bases between the two germline ends. This CDR3 is built from 17 residues. The CDR3 coding sequence is TGTGCCAGCAGCTTTGCAGGGTTCGTGGCTGGGGCCAACGTCCTGACTTTC. It translates to CASSFAGFVAGANVLTF.

This chain joins TRBV18 and TRBJ1-4; D is perhaps TRBD1 (6 bases). V was clipped by 3 bases and J by 6 bases, with 14 bases between them. The CDR3 has 15 residues. Germline assignment: CDR1 KGHSH and CDR2 LQKENI. In DNA form, the CDR3 reads TGTGCCAGCTCACCGGGATCAGGGGCGCATGAAAAACTGTTTTTT. The encoded protein is CASSPGSGAHEKLFF.

The chain uses TRBV6-1 and TRBJ2-7, with no clear D. This CDR3 region has 13 residues. Germline V gene sequence: CDR1 MNHNS, CDR2 SASEGT. V was pared by 1 base and J by 6 bases, with 10 bases between. The CDR3 DNA sequence: TGTGCCAGCAGTGAAGGGCGGCTCAGCGAGCAGTACTTC. Protein sequence: CASSEGRLSEQYF.

This sequence joins TRBV5-4 and TRBJ2-7; D might be TRBD2 (6 bases). V was cut by 4 bases and J by 2 bases, with 10 bases left in between. The CDR3 length is 13 residues. From germline, CDR1 is SGHNT and CDR2 YYREEE (reference sequence). The DNA for the CDR3 is TGTGCCAGCAGCCGGGACTTGACCTACGAGCAGTACTTC. Its protein is CASSRDLTYEQYF.

Points on this clone: One junction end does not reproduce the germline sequence, and a read error may be involved. The chain employs TRBV7-7 and TRBJ2-6; the match to TRBD1 covers 10 bases. Germline CDR1 and CDR2: SSHAT and FNYEAQ (reference sequence). The CDR3 totals 19 residues. In DNA, the CDR3 is TGTGCTAGCACACCTAACCCGGGACAGGGGATCTCTGGGGCCAACGTCCTGACTTTC. This gives the protein CASTPNPGQGISGANVLTF.

V is TRBV14 and J is TRBJ1-1, with D unclear. Germline values: CDR1 SGHDN, CDR2 FVKESK. This CDR3 contains 10 residues. V dropped 4 bases and J dropped 10 bases, with 7 bases sitting between them. CDR3 sequence: CASSPQGAFF. DNA for the CDR3: TGTGCCAGCAGCCCCCAAGGAGCTTTCTTT.

The chain recombines TRBV9 with TRBJ2-2, with no clear D. This CDR3 region has 15 residues. In germline, CDR1 is SGDLS, CDR2 YYNGEE. The V end lost 0 bases, the J end lost 1 base, and 7 bases lay between the germline ends. The DNA of the CDR3 is TGTGCCAGCAGCGTAGGACATCTGAACACCGGGGAGCTGTTTTTT. Its protein product is CASSVGHLNTGELFF.